What follows are 13 T cell receptor beta chains derived from one specimen sequenced in a study of blood T cell repertoires in COVID-19. Some clones are missing from TCRdb's copy, which holds only in-frame ones; the method was immunoSEQ multiplex PCR. This table holds approximately 44,000 clones, around nine tenths found once. Sequenced material: peripheral blood. These receptors were obtained from a woman aged 80 or older with acute or convalescent COVID-19.

V gene TRBV7-2 combines with J gene TRBJ2-3; 7 bases agree with TRBD2. The CDR3 is made up of 16 amino acids. The V gene's germline CDR1 is SGHTA and CDR2 FQGNSA. V lost 1 base, J lost 2 bases, and 6 bases stayed unmatched. In DNA, the CDR3 is TGTGCCAGCAGCTTAGATGGCGGGGGACCCACAGATACGCAGTATTTT. Its protein product is CASSLDGGGPTDTQYF.

The V and J genes are TRBV10-3 and TRBJ2-3; D remains unclear. Germline V lookup: CDR1 ENHRY, CDR2 SYGVKD. V shed 6 bases and J shed 4 bases, with 11 bases lying between them. The CDR3 is made up of 13 amino acids. CDR3 DNA sequence: TGTGCCATCAGGCCACAGAGCCCAGATACGCAGTATTTT. It translates to CAIRPQSPDTQYF.

Only one count was recorded for this clone. The J gene is TRBJ1-5, the V gene TRBV11-2; a weak D match, TRBD1 (6 bases). V lost 2 bases and J lost 11, with 22 bases in between. The CDR3 is 16 residues long. The V gene's germline CDR1 is SGHAT and CDR2 FQNNGV. CDR3 DNA: TGTGCCAGCAGCTTATGCCTACAGGGTACTGCCTCGGCCCAGCATTTT. It is translated as CASSLCLQGTASAQHF.

V is TRBV5-1 and J is TRBJ1-2; 7 bases match TRBD1. Germline V gives CDR1 SGHRS, CDR2 YFSETQ. V lost 0 bases and J lost 8; bases outside the gene matches: 19. This CDR3 is 18 amino acids long. The CDR3: CASSLDVWGQGVFGGYTF. CDR3 coding DNA: TGCGCCAGCAGCTTGGATGTATGGGGGCAGGGGGTCTTTGGAGGCTACACCTTC.

The chain uses TRBV6-6 and TRBJ1-2, with TRBD1 identical over 9 bases. V was clipped by 6 bases and J by 8 bases; unmatched bases: 13. From germline, CDR1 is MNHNY and CDR2 SVGAGI (reference sequence). The CDR3 covers 15 residues. In DNA form, the CDR3 reads TGTGCCAGCAGCCCCGGACAGGGGCGATGGAAGGGCTACACCTTC. Translated: CASSPGQGRWKGYTF.

J is TRBJ2-2 and V is TRBV30, with 12 nucleotides matching TRBD1. Germline assignment: CDR1 GTSNPN and CDR2 SVGIG (reference sequence). This CDR3 contains 15 residues. With 5 bases clipped from V and 0 bases from J, the junction kept 1 base outside the gene matches. CDR3 in DNA: TGTGCCTGGGGGACAGGGGGCTCGAACACCGGGGAGCTGTTTTTT. Encoded protein: CAWGTGGSNTGELFF.

As to this clone: A read error may produce the germline difference seen at one junction end. V and J are TRBV7-2 and TRBJ2-1; 11 bases match TRBD2. The CDR3 is made up of 15 amino acids. Germline V lookup: CDR1 SGHTA, CDR2 FQGNSA. In DNA form, the CDR3 reads TGTGCCAGCAGCGTAGCGGGGGGGACCTACAATGAGCAGTTCTTC. It encodes CASSVAGGTYNEQFF.

The CDR3 here is CASSITTGGRETQYF. The CDR3, as DNA: TGCGCCAGCAGCATAACGACGGGGGGCCGGGAGACCCAGTACTTC. The chain recombines TRBV5-1 with TRBJ2-5; possibly TRBD2 for D (7 bases). Trimming took off 4 bases at V and 5 bases at J, with 18 bases between the two ends. CDR3 length: 15 amino acids. CDR1 is SGHRS, CDR2 YFSETQ, per germline. Combining the CDR3 with reference TRBV5-1 and TRBJ2-5 gives the whole variable domain KAGVTQTPRYLIKTRGQQVTLSCSPISGHRSVSWYQQTPGQGLQFLFEYFSETQRNKGNFPGRFSGRQFSNSRSEMNVSTLELGDSALYLCASSITTGGRETQYFGPGTRLLVL.

The genes are TRBV5-1 and TRBJ2-2; D remains unclear. Trimming stripped 4 bases from V and 7 bases from J, with 11 bases between. This CDR3 spans 13 amino acids. Per the germline V gene, CDR1 is SGHRS and CDR2 is YFSETQ. The CDR3 sequence is CASSPQDGGELFF. Written as DNA, the CDR3 is TGCGCCAGCAGCCCCCAGGATGGCGGGGAGCTGTTTTTT. The entire variable domain, with the rest obtained from reference TRBV5-1 and TRBJ2-2, is as follows: KAGVTQTPRYLIKTRGQQVTLSCSPISGHRSVSWYQQTPGQGLQFLFEYFSETQRNKGNFPGRFSGRQFSNSRSEMNVSTLELGDSALYLCASSPQDGGELFFGEGSRLTVL.

V gene TRBV2 combines with J gene TRBJ2-5, with a weak D call TRBD2 (7 bases). The CDR3 contains 14 residues. Germline CDR1 SNHLY, CDR2 FYNNEI. Deletions cut 7 bases from V and 5 bases from J, with 17 bases between. CDR3 DNA sequence: TGTGCCAGCAAACGGGGGGCCACGGGGGAGACCCAGTACTTC. Encoded protein: CASKRGATGETQYF.

In this sample, this clone is medium-sized. V gene TRBV4-1 combines with J gene TRBJ2-7; the match to TRBD2 covers 12 bases. CDR3 length: 16 residues. With 4 bases clipped from V and 0 bases from J, the junction kept 4 bases outside the gene matches. The germline CDR1 and CDR2 sequences are MGHRA and YSYEKL. The CDR3 sequence: CASSLTSGGSSYEQYF. CDR3 nucleotide sequence: TGCGCCAGCAGCCTTACTAGCGGGGGGTCCTCCTACGAGCAGTACTTC.

This rearrangement joins TRBV11-2 to TRBJ1-4; no firm D call. The CDR3 runs 15 residues. V lost 3 bases and J 7 bases, leaving 15 bases between the germline ends. Per germline, CDR1 SGHAT and CDR2 FQNNGV. CDR3 sequence reads: CASSLDGSTVEKLFF. The CDR3 DNA reads TGTGCCAGCAGCTTGGACGGGAGTACGGTTGAAAAACTGTTTTTT.

The genes are TRBV20-1 and TRBJ2-5; 8 nucleotides match TRBD2. CDR1 is DFQATT, CDR2 SNEGSKA, per germline (reference sequence). The CDR3 spans 15 residues. After removal of 3 bases from V and 1 base from J, the junction contained 7 bases not matched to a gene. The CDR3 region has the DNA TGCAGTGCTAGTATGCTAGCGGGCCTCCAAGAGACCCAGTACTTC. Translated: CSASMLAGLQETQYF.